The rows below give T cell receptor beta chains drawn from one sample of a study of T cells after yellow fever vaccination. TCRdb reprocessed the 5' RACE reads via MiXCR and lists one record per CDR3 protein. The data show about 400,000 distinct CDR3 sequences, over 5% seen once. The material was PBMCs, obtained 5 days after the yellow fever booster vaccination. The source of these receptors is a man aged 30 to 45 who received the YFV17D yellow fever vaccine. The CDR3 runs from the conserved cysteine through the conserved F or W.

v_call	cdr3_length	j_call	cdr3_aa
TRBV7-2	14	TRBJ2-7	CASSSRTGLGEQYF
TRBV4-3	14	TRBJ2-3	CASSKISSTDTQYF
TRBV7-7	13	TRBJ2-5	CASSLSALETQYF
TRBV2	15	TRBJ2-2	CASSESRGNTGELFF
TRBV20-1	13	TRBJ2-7	CSAGPGTLYEQYF
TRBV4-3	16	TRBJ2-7	CASSQDNQVPPFEQYF
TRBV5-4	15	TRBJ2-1	CASSLELGSYNEQFF
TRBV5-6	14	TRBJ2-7	CASSDPRGAYEQYF
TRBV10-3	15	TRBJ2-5	CAISEVGAREETQYF
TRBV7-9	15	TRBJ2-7	CASSRLRDGLYEQYF
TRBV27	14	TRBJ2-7	CASSIGQGSTEQYF
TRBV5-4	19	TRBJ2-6	CASSLVPRGKVSGANVLTF
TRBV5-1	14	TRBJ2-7	CASSPGPTGYEQYF
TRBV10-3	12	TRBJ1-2	CATIDPDYGYTF
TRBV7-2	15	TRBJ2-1	CASSLFSSGINEQFF
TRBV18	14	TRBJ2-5	CASSTREYQETQYF
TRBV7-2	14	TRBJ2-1	CASGTRGGPNEQFF
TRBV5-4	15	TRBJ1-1	CASSLVDWKNTEAFF
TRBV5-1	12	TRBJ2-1	CASSPEYNEQFF
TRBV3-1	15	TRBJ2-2	CASSQVLANTGELFF
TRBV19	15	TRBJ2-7	CASSPRVKGYYEQYF
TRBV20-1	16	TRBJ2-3	CSAREGSGRVRDTQYF
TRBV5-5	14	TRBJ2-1	CASSLGGDGDEQFF
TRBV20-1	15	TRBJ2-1	CSARIASGRTMQQFF
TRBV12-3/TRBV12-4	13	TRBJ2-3	CASRWDGTDTQYF
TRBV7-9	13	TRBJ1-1	CASSRFPRAEAFF
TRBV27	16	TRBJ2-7	CASSIVAGARRYEQYF
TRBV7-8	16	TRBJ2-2	CASSKLAGGPGGELFF
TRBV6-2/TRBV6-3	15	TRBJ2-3	CASSPRKRNTDTQYF